This TCR beta chain was retrieved from a study of breast tumors, draining lymph nodes, adjacent tissues. Study-level results: Luminal-like breast cancer showed significantly greater tumor-nontumor repertoire similarity than basal-like breast cancer did. Tumors had less TCR diversity than lymph nodes, more than nontumor tissue. Data only fit, rather than demonstrated, lymph node origin of most tumor T cells.

Per the germline V gene, CDR1 is MRHNA and CDR2 is SNTAGT. The CDR3 has 13 residues. Breast cancer patients provided tissue from their axillary draining lymph nodes. TCRdb reprocessed the multiplex PCR reads with MiXCR, giving one entry per CDR3 protein. The top ten clones hold over 8% of a sample with about 89,000 distinct CDR3 sequences, over 25% of them seen once. Of note for this clonotype: What it recognizes is unknown. A much larger clonotype is one base distant, so this may be a read error.

The sequence came from a female donor with breast cancer. Some clones in this sample may be carry-over from other donors' samples. The chain carries TRBV6-4 and TRBJ2-7; D is undetermined. Sequencing used axillary lymph node tissue. The CDR3 region is CACSHRRRYEQYF. In DNA form, the CDR3 reads TGTGCCTGCAGTCACCGTCGACGGTACGAGCAGTACTTC.